A single T cell receptor beta chain is shown here with its context. The entry originates in a study of T cell responses to AZD1222 COVID-19 vaccine. Here immunoSEQ multiplex PCR was the method, and the copy in TCRdb shows in-frame clones only, minus some. The sample yields 65,000 to 80,000 clones, 87% seen once. Unmatched junction bases numbered 8, after V lost 3 bases and J lost 7 bases. Germline lookup yields CDR1 MNHEY and CDR2 SVGAGI. This CDR3 region has 15 residues. The sequencing here drew on peripheral blood, taken on day 0 of AZD1222 vaccination. The clonotype originates from an adult in good health. The chain uses TRBV6-5 and TRBJ1-2; TRBD1 aligns across 10 bases. CDR3 sequence reads: CASSYYRQGASGYTF. DNA of the CDR3: TGTGCCAGCAGTTATTACCGACAGGGGGCGTCTGGCTACACCTTC.